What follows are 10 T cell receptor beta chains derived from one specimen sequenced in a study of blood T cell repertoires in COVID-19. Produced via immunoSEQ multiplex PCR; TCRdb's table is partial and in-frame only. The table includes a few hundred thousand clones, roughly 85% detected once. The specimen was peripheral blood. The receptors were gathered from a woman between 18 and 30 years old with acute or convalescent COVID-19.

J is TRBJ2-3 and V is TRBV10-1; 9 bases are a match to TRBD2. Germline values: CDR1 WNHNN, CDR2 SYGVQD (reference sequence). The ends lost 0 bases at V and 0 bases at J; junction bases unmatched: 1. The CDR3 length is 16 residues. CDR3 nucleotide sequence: TGCGCCAGCAGTGAGTCCACTAGCGGGAGCACAGATACGCAGTATTTT. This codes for CASSESTSGSTDTQYF.

CDR3 loop: CASTRDRMNTEAFF. The DNA for the CDR3 is TGTGCCAGCACCCGGGACAGGATGAACACTGAAGCTTTCTTT. The rearrangement links TRBV6-5 to TRBJ1-1; 8 positions match TRBD1. V lost 7 bases and J lost 0; bases outside the gene matches: 4. CDR1 and CDR2 (germline): MNHEY, SVGAGI. CDR3 size: 14 residues.

In DNA, the CDR3 is TGTGCCAGCAGCTCCGGGGACAGACATAGCACAGATACGCAGTATTTT. Its translation is CASSSGDRHSTDTQYF. The chain is built from TRBV7-3 and TRBJ2-3; 7 bases are shared with TRBD1. This CDR3 is 16 amino acids long. Germline V gives CDR1 SGHTA, CDR2 FQGTGA. V gave up 4 bases and J gave up 0 bases; unmatched junction bases: 7.

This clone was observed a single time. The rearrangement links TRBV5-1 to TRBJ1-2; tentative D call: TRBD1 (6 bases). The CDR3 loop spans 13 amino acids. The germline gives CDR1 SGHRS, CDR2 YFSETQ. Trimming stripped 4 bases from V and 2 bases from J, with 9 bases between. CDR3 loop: CASSADRNYGYTF. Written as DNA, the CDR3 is TGCGCCAGCAGCGCGGACAGAAACTATGGCTACACCTTC.

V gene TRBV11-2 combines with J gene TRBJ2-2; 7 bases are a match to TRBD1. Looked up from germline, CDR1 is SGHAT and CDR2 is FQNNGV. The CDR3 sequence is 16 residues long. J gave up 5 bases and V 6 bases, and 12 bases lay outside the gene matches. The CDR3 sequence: CASSPLKTGSTGELFF. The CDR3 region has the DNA TGTGCCAGCAGTCCACTAAAGACAGGGTCGACCGGGGAGCTGTTTTTT. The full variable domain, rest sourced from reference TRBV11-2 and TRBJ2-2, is EAGVAQSPRYKIIEKRQSVAFWCNPISGHATLYWYQQILGQGPKLLIQFQNNGVVDDSQLPKDRFSAERLKGVDSTLKIQPAKLEDSAVYLCASSPLKTGSTGELFFGEGSRLTVL.

The CDR3 DNA follows: TGTGCCAGCAGACTTCTCAGGAGGTCAACTGAAGCTTTCTTT. Amino acids: CASRLLRRSTEAFF. The chain combines TRBV27 with TRBJ1-1; D not resolved. Germline V CDR1 and CDR2: MNHEY, SMNVEV (reference sequence). With 6 bases removed from V and 5 bases from J, the gap between germline ends came to 16 bases. The CDR3 loop spans 14 amino acids.

The CDR3 sequence: CASSLDGSSYNSPLHF. The CDR3 DNA follows: TGCGCCAGCAGCTTGGACGGGAGCTCCTATAATTCACCCCTCCACTTT. The J gene is TRBJ1-6, the V gene TRBV5-1; D is ambiguous. Trimming took off 0 bases at V and 0 bases at J, with 7 bases between the two ends. This CDR3 spans 16 amino acids. CDR1 SGHRS and CDR2 YFSETQ come from the germline V gene.

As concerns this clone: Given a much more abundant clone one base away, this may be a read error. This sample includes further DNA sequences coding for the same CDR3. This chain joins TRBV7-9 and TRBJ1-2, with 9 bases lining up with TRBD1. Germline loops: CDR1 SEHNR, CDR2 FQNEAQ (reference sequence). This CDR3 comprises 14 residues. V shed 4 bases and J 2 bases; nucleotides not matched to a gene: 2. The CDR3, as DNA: TGTGCCAGCAGCTCCGGGACAGGGAACTATGGCTACACCTTC. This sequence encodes CASSSGTGNYGYTF.

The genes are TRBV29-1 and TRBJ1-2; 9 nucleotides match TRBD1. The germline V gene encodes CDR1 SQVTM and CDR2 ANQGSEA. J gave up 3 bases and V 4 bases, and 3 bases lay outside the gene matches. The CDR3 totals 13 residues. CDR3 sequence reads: CSVGRDRDYGYTF. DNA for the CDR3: TGCAGCGTTGGACGGGACAGGGACTATGGCTACACCTTC. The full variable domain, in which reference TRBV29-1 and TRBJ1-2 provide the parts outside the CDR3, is SAVISQKPSRDICQRGTSLTIQCQVDSQVTMMFWYRQQPGQSLTLIATANQGSEATYESGFVIDKFPISRPNLTFSTLTVSNMSPEDSSIYLCSVGRDRDYGYTFGSGTRLTVV.

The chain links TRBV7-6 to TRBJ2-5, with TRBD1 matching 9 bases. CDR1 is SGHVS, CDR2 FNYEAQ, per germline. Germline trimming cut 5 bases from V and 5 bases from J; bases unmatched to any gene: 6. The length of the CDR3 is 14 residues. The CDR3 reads CASSRFGTGETQYF. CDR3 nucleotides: TGTGCCAGCAGCCGATTCGGGACAGGGGAGACCCAGTACTTC. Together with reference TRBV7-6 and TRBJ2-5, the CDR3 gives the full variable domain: GAGVSQSPRYKVTKRGQDVALRCDPISGHVSLYWYRQALGQGPEFLTYFNYEAQQDKSGLPNDRFSAERPEGSISTLTIQRTEQRDSAMYRCASSRFGTGETQYFGPGTRLLVL.